This T cell receptor (beta chain) is drawn from a study of blood T cell repertoires in COVID-19. Study overall: There were acute and convalescent COVID-19 samples, and they came from the United States, Italy and Spain.

In germline, CDR1 is MNHEY, CDR2 SVGAGI. The CDR3 loop spans 16 amino acids. V shed 0 bases and J 9 bases; nucleotides not matched to a gene: 11. This clone was seen only once. Sequenced by immunoSEQ multiplex PCR; TCRdb stores in-frame clones only, minus some. The sample contains 250,000 to 300,000 clones, approximately 82% of which appear only once. The specimen was peripheral blood. The clonotype was recovered from a man older than 75 with acute or convalescent COVID-19. The rearrangement links TRBV6-5 to TRBJ2-1; 7 bases line up with TRBD2. This chain's CDR3 is CASSYSRGSAGTEQFF. CDR3 coding DNA: TGTGCCAGCAGTTACTCTCGTGGCTCAGCGGGGACTGAGCAGTTCTTC.